Listed below are T cell receptor beta chains from one sample, sequenced in a study of a mutant IDH1 vaccine in newly diagnosed glioma. Libraries were prepared by immunoSEQ multiplex PCR; TCRdb keeps only in-frame clonotypes and omits some of them. The top ten clones hold about 21% of a sample with tens of thousands of clones, about 80% of them seen once. The sequences come from PBMCs, collected from a glioma patient treated with radiotherapy, temozolomide or both. These receptors all stem from a man between 25 and 39 years old with glioma. Both conserved end residues are part of each CDR3. The order of the fields is D gene, V gene, J gene, clone size, CDR3 protein, CDR3 DNA. D genes are given only for firm matches. Expanded clones get a size class; other rows say once, few or many, or leave the size out.

D: TRBD1; V: TRBV5-4; J: TRBJ1-2; size: NA; CDR3: CASSQAGQGLGYTF; DNA: TGTGCCAGCAGCCAAGCGGGACAGGGACTGGGCTACACCTTC
D: TRBD1; V: TRBV6-1; J: TRBJ1-2; size: once; CDR3: CASGPPGGAFEGYTF; DNA: TGTGCCAGCGGTCCTCCAGGGGGCGCTTTTGAAGGCTACACCTTC
D: TRBD1; V: TRBV28; J: TRBJ1-2; size: NA; CDR3: CASSTHRGQGFHGYTF; DNA: TGTGCCAGCAGTACCCACCGAGGACAGGGGTTTCATGGCTACACCTTC
D: NA; V: TRBV7-9; J: TRBJ2-5; size: once; CDR3: CASSLAARAGVRETQYF; DNA: TGTGCCAGCAGCTTAGCGGCAAGGGCAGGGGTACGCGAGACCCAGTACTTC
D: NA; V: TRBV5-1; J: TRBJ2-7; size: few; CDR3: CASSLAQGYEQYF; DNA: TGCGCCAGCAGCTTGGCCCAGGGCTACGAGCAGTACTTC
D: TRBD1; V: TRBV18; J: TRBJ1-2; size: NA; CDR3: CASSPDREGYGYTF; DNA: TGTGCCAGCTCACCGGACAGGGAAGGCTATGGCTACACCTTC
D: TRBD1; V: TRBV5-1; J: TRBJ1-1; size: NA; CDR3: CASSLDLSGGMGNTEAFF; DNA: TGCGCCAGCAGCTTAGACTTATCAGGGGGAATGGGGAACACTGAAGCTTTCTTT
D: NA; V: TRBV2; J: TRBJ2-2; size: NA; CDR3: CASSWGSVERAKTNTGELFF; DNA: TGTGCCAGCAGTTGGGGAAGTGTCGAGCGGGCGAAAACGAACACCGGGGAGCTGTTTTTT
D: TRBD1; V: TRBV7-9; J: TRBJ2-7; size: NA; CDR3: CASSPPDRMVTYEQYF; DNA: TGTGCCAGCAGCCCCCCGGACAGGATGGTCACCTACGAGCAGTACTTC
D: NA; V: TRBV5-6; J: TRBJ2-5; size: NA; CDR3: CASSLATRNIETQYF; DNA: TGTGCCAGCAGCTTGGCTACGCGGAACATAGAGACCCAGTACTTC
D: TRBD1; V: TRBV27; J: TRBJ1-6; size: few; CDR3: CASSPQGAENSPLHF; DNA: TGTGCCAGCAGTCCCCAGGGGGCGGAAAATTCACCCCTCCACTTT
D: NA; V: TRBV19; J: TRBJ1-1; size: NA; CDR3: CASTNQGLNTEAFF; DNA: TGTGCCAGTACTAACCAGGGCTTGAACACTGAAGCTTTCTTT
D: NA; V: TRBV5-4; J: TRBJ2-5; size: NA; CDR3: CASSAPGRGPEETQYF; DNA: TGTGCCAGCAGCGCCCCGGGGCGGGGGCCAGAGGAGACCCAGTACTTC
D: NA; V: TRBV28; J: TRBJ1-1; size: NA; CDR3: CASSFTEAFF; DNA: TGTGCCAGCAGTTTCACTGAAGCTTTCTTT
D: NA; V: TRBV5-1; J: TRBJ1-2; size: NA; CDR3: CASSKDRVGSYGYTF; DNA: TGCGCCAGCAGCAAGGATAGGGTTGGGAGCTATGGCTACACCTTC
D: TRBD1; V: TRBV5-1; J: TRBJ2-2; size: NA; CDR3: CASSYRGTGELFF; DNA: TGCGCCAGCAGCTACAGGGGCACCGGGGAGCTGTTTTTT
D: NA; V: TRBV5-5; J: TRBJ1-3; size: NA; CDR3: CASSPSPDGYTIYF; DNA: TGTGCCAGCAGCCCCTCCCCGGACGGCTATACCATATATTTT
D: NA; V: TRBV7-9; J: TRBJ2-5; size: NA; CDR3: CASSLVETQYF; DNA: TGTGCCAGCAGCTTAGTGGAGACCCAGTACTTC
D: NA; V: TRBV30; J: TRBJ1-4; size: NA; CDR3: CAWSNGNEKLFF; DNA: TGTGCCTGGAGTAACGGTAATGAAAAACTGTTTTTT
D: NA; V: TRBV5-6; J: TRBJ1-5; size: NA; CDR3: CASSLLRAGNQPQHF; DNA: TGTGCCAGCAGCTTGTTGAGGGCTGGTAATCAGCCCCAGCATTTT
D: NA; V: TRBV5-6; J: TRBJ2-1; size: NA; CDR3: CASSPGPIEQFF; DNA: TGTGCCAGCAGCCCGGGACCTATTGAGCAGTTCTTC
D: TRBD1; V: TRBV6-1; J: TRBJ2-7; size: NA; CDR3: CASSEVGQGPYEQYF; DNA: TGTGCCAGCAGTGAAGTGGGACAGGGCCCCTACGAGCAGTACTTC
D: NA; V: TRBV5-1; J: TRBJ1-2; size: NA; CDR3: CASSLELGQGGGYTF; DNA: TGCGCCAGCAGCTTGGAATTGGGCCAGGGTGGTGGCTACACCTTC
D: TRBD1; V: TRBV29-1; J: TRBJ2-2; size: NA; CDR3: CSVDRDSTGELFF; DNA: TGCAGCGTGGACAGGGATTCCACCGGGGAGCTGTTTTTT
D: NA; V: TRBV19; J: TRBJ2-4; size: NA; CDR3: CASSDDPTATKNIQYF; DNA: TGTGCCAGTAGTGACGACCCGACGGCCACCAAAAACATTCAGTACTTC
D: TRBD2; V: TRBV19; J: TRBJ2-1; size: NA; CDR3: CASSIVGLAGVHEQFF; DNA: TGTGCCAGTAGTATAGTGGGACTAGCGGGAGTCCATGAGCAGTTCTTC
D: NA; V: TRBV14; J: TRBJ2-5; size: NA; CDR3: CASSQEIAKETQYF; DNA: TGTGCCAGCAGCCAAGAAATAGCGAAAGAGACCCAGTACTTC
D: TRBD1; V: TRBV27; J: TRBJ2-2; size: NA; CDR3: CASRDRAIGELFF; DNA: TGTGCCAGCAGGGACAGGGCGATCGGGGAGCTGTTTTTT
D: NA; V: TRBV4-3; J: TRBJ1-1; size: NA; CDR3: CASSPGNTEAFF; DNA: TGCGCCAGCAGCCCCGGAAACACTGAAGCTTTCTTT
D: NA; V: TRBV27; J: TRBJ2-7; size: NA; CDR3: CASSQRRGGVRDYEQYF; DNA: TGTGCCAGCAGTCAACGGCGGGGCGGGGTTAGAGACTACGAGCAGTACTTC
D: TRBD2; V: TRBV7-2; J: TRBJ2-7; size: NA; CDR3: CASSLATSGRFYEQYF; DNA: TGTGCCAGCAGCTTAGCCACTAGCGGGAGATTTTACGAGCAGTACTTC
D: NA; V: TRBV19; J: TRBJ2-7; size: NA; CDR3: CASSIQYNSYEQYF; DNA: TGTGCCAGTAGTATTCAGTATAACTCCTACGAGCAGTACTTC
D: NA; V: TRBV28; J: TRBJ1-2; size: NA; CDR3: CASSAGGGYGYTF; DNA: TGTGCCAGCTCGGCCGGGGGGGGCTATGGCTACACCTTC
D: NA; V: TRBV27; J: TRBJ1-1; size: NA; CDR3: CASSPPGSEAFF; DNA: TGTGCCAGCAGTCCACCAGGGTCTGAAGCTTTCTTT
D: NA; V: TRBV2; J: TRBJ1-3; size: NA; CDR3: CASSVEGGSGNTIYF; DNA: TGTGCCAGCAGTGTGGAAGGGGGCTCTGGAAACACCATATATTTT
D: TRBD2; V: TRBV27; J: TRBJ2-3; size: NA; CDR3: CASGRLAGGITDTQYF; DNA: TGTGCCAGCGGGAGACTAGCGGGAGGAATTACAGATACGCAGTATTTT